This TCR beta chain was captured by sequencing in a study of cytomegalovirus exposure and HLA in healthy donors. Study-wide points: The study labeled fewer than 200 TCR beta chains cytomegalovirus-associated. Available immune exposure information covered CMV serostatus only. Indistinguishability led to the exclusion of some V segments, TRBV6-2 and TRBV6-3 included.

The sample holds one count of this clone. No antigen is known for it. This CDR3 spans 16 amino acids. Trimming took off 7 bases at V and 7 bases at J, with 20 bases between the two ends. Germline V gives CDR1 PRHDT, CDR2 FYEKMQ (reference sequence). PCR amplification relied on 60 Vbeta primers (plus 13 Jbeta primers). TCRdb keeps only in-frame clones here, not all; method: immunoSEQ multiplex PCR. Of roughly 100,000 clones listed, around a tenth are singletons. The clonotype originates from a man aged 50-60 years in good health and CMV-seropositive. Sequenced: PBMCs. The chain employs TRBV13 and TRBJ1-6; D is perhaps TRBD1 (6 bases). CDR3 DNA sequence: TGTGCCAGCACCCAGTGGGGAACAGGGCGGAATTCACCCCTCCACTTT. As protein: CASTQWGTGRNSPLHF.